A selection of T cell receptor beta chains follows, all from one sample in a study of shared clonotypes between healthy human individuals. Method: immunoSEQ multiplex PCR; TCRdb's copy keeps in-frame clones and lacks some. This table has around 2.5 million clones, approximately 94% appearing once. Sequenced input: naive CD4+ T cells from PBMCs. The receptors come from a man between 18 and 29 years old in good health. Some clones in this sample may be carry-over from other donors' samples. Both conserved end residues are part of each CDR3. The order of the fields is clone size, D gene, J gene, V gene, CDR3 length, CDR3 protein, CDR3 DNA. A D gene is named only where the DNA matches it firmly. A row's size may be missing; if present it is once, few, many or a size class.

size: .
D: TRBD1
J: TRBJ2-5
V: TRBV7-8
length: 13
CDR3: CASGTGAQETQYF
DNA: TGTGCCAGCGGTACAGGGGCGCAAGAGACCCAGTACTTC

size: .
D: TRBD2
J: TRBJ2-5
V: TRBV4-1
length: 13
CDR3: CASSPREGETQYF
DNA: TGCGCCAGCAGCCCCAGGGAGGGAGAGACCCAGTACTTC

size: once
D: .
J: TRBJ2-7
V: TRBV4-1
length: 15
CDR3: CASSRGGLLSYEQYF
DNA: TGCGCCAGCAGCAGGGGCGGGCTTCTTTCCTACGAGCAGTACTTC

size: .
D: TRBD1
J: TRBJ2-2
V: TRBV19
length: 16
CDR3: CASSTQTGMNTGELFF
DNA: TGTGCCAGTAGTACTCAGACAGGGATGAACACCGGGGAGCTGTTTTTT

size: .
D: TRBD2
J: TRBJ2-7
V: TRBV7-9
length: 16
CDR3: CASSAGVAGAPLEQYF
DNA: TGTGCCAGCAGCGCCGGGGTAGCGGGAGCCCCGCTCGAGCAGTACTTC

size: .
D: .
J: TRBJ2-7
V: TRBV27
length: 15
CDR3: CATATPRDSIYEQYF
DNA: TGTGCCACCGCAACACCCCGCGACAGCATCTACGAGCAGTACTTC

size: .
D: TRBD2
J: TRBJ2-7
V: TRBV28
length: 16
CDR3: CASSLAGGGSSYEQYF
DNA: TGTGCCAGCAGTTTGGCCGGCGGGGGGAGCTCCTACGAGCAGTACTTC

size: .
D: .
J: TRBJ2-7
V: TRBV5-4
length: 14
CDR3: CASSLGQTSYEQYF
DNA: TGTGCCAGCAGCTTGGGACAGACCTCCTACGAGCAGTACTTC

size: .
D: .
J: TRBJ2-1
V: TRBV28
length: 13
CDR3: CASTRSSVDEQFF
DNA: TGTGCCAGCACCCGGTCTAGCGTGGATGAGCAGTTCTTC

size: .
D: TRBD2
J: TRBJ2-7
V: TRBV28
length: 16
CDR3: CASSLRTSGKVYEQYF
DNA: TGTGCCAGCAGTTTAAGGACTAGCGGGAAAGTTTACGAGCAGTACTTC

size: once
D: TRBD1
J: TRBJ2-7
V: TRBV5-4
length: 14
CDR3: CASSSAPTGNEQYF
DNA: TGTGCCAGCAGCTCGGCCCCGACAGGGAACGAGCAGTACTTC

size: .
D: TRBD2
J: TRBJ2-5
V: TRBV7-9
length: 15
CDR3: CASSPETSGKETQYF
DNA: TGTGCCAGCAGCCCTGAGACTAGCGGGAAGGAGACCCAGTACTTC

size: .
D: .
J: TRBJ1-1
V: TRBV6-1
length: 15
CDR3: CASSEARGGWTEAFF
DNA: TGTGCCAGCAGTGAAGCTAGAGGGGGATGGACTGAAGCTTTCTTT

size: .
D: .
J: TRBJ2-7
V: TRBV7-8
length: 14
CDR3: CASSLASRAYEQYF
DNA: TGTGCCAGCAGCTTAGCGTCCAGGGCCTACGAGCAGTACTTC

size: .
D: TRBD1
J: TRBJ1-1
V: TRBV7-9
length: 14
CDR3: CASSLYTGVTEAFF
DNA: TGTGCCAGCAGCTTATATACAGGGGTAACCGAAGCTTTCTTT

size: few
D: .
J: TRBJ1-1
V: TRBV7-9
length: 13
CDR3: CASMSWGNTEAFF
DNA: TGTGCCAGCATGTCATGGGGGAACACTGAAGCTTTCTTT

size: .
D: .
J: TRBJ2-5
V: TRBV15
length: 13
CDR3: CATSRDQMQTQYF
DNA: TGTGCCACCAGCAGAGACCAAATGCAGACCCAGTACTTC

size: .
D: TRBD1
J: TRBJ2-5
V: TRBV18
length: 17
CDR3: CASSPRMDRAYRETQYF
DNA: TGTGCCAGCTCACCACGGATGGACAGGGCGTATCGAGAGACCCAGTACTTC

size: .
D: TRBD2
J: TRBJ2-3
V: TRBV6-1
length: 17
CDR3: CASSERFGSGRTDTQYF
DNA: TGTGCCAGCAGTGAAAGGTTCGGAAGCGGGAGAACAGATACGCAGTATTTT

size: .
D: .
J: TRBJ2-3
V: TRBV27
length: 16
CDR3: CASSSYRRGRTDTQYF
DNA: TGTGCCAGCAGTTCCTACCGGAGGGGGCGGACAGATACGCAGTATTTT

size: .
D: .
J: TRBJ2-7
V: TRBV6-6
length: 14
CDR3: CASSYGQGPYEQYF
DNA: TGTGCCAGCAGTTACGGGCAGGGTCCCTACGAGCAGTACTTC

size: .
D: .
J: TRBJ1-5
V: TRBV6-1
length: 14
CDR3: CASSESRGDQPQHF
DNA: TGTGCCAGCAGTGAAAGTAGGGGGGATCAGCCCCAGCATTTT

size: .
D: TRBD2
J: TRBJ2-5
V: TRBV9
length: 16
CDR3: CASSVTGLAPQETQYF
DNA: TGTGCCAGCAGCGTGACGGGACTAGCGCCACAAGAGACCCAGTACTTC

size: .
D: .
J: TRBJ1-2
V: TRBV28
length: 12
CDR3: CASSIYLYGYTF
DNA: TGTGCCAGCAGCATCTACCTATATGGCTACACCTTC

size: .
D: .
J: TRBJ2-2
V: TRBV10-1
length: 17
CDR3: CASSFDRYLANTGELFF
DNA: TGCGCCAGCAGTTTCGACAGATATTTGGCGAACACCGGGGAGCTGTTTTTT

size: .
D: .
J: TRBJ2-7
V: TRBV6-5
length: 14
CDR3: CASSGAGIGYEQYF
DNA: TGTGCCAGCAGTGGAGCGGGTATCGGCTACGAGCAGTACTTC

size: .
D: .
J: TRBJ1-3
V: TRBV7-3
length: 14
CDR3: CASSAGTVGNTIYF
DNA: TGTGCCAGCAGCGCGGGGACGGTAGGAAACACCATATATTTT

size: .
D: .
J: TRBJ2-5
V: TRBV18
length: 13
CDR3: CASSPGASETQYF
DNA: TGTGCCAGCTCACCGGGCGCCTCAGAGACCCAGTACTTC

size: .
D: .
J: TRBJ2-1
V: TRBV5-4
length: 11
CDR3: CASSFGREQFF
DNA: TGTGCCAGCAGCTTCGGGCGGGAGCAGTTCTTC

size: .
D: .
J: TRBJ2-1
V: TRBV5-1
length: 13
CDR3: CASGVAPYNEQFF
DNA: TGCGCCAGCGGTGTGGCGCCCTACAATGAGCAGTTCTTC

size: .
D: .
J: TRBJ1-1
V: TRBV5-1
length: 13
CDR3: CASSDTLNTEAFF
DNA: TGCGCCAGCAGCGATACACTGAACACTGAAGCTTTCTTT

size: .
D: .
J: TRBJ2-7
V: TRBV11-3
length: 14
CDR3: CASSTPSRPYEQYF
DNA: TGTGCCAGCAGCACTCCTAGCAGACCCTACGAGCAGTACTTC

size: .
D: .
J: TRBJ2-7
V: TRBV7-9
length: 15
CDR3: CASSLLGQGASEQYF
DNA: TGTGCCAGCAGCTTATTGGGTCAGGGTGCGAGCGAGCAGTACTTC

size: .
D: .
J: TRBJ1-3
V: TRBV7-9
length: 13
CDR3: CATKRGSGNTIYF
DNA: TGTGCAACCAAACGAGGCTCTGGAAACACCATATATTTT

size: .
D: .
J: TRBJ1-1
V: TRBV5-1
length: 13
CDR3: CASSPTMNTEAFF
DNA: TGCGCCAGCAGCCCGACAATGAACACTGAAGCTTTCTTT

size: .
D: .
J: TRBJ2-3
V: TRBV7-3
length: 16
CDR3: CASSLLGGTSRDTQYF
DNA: TGTGCCAGCAGCTTACTCGGCGGGACCAGCAGGGATACGCAGTATTTT

size: .
D: .
J: TRBJ1-1
V: TRBV28
length: 11
CDR3: CASKQGREAFF
DNA: TGTGCCAGCAAACAGGGACGAGAAGCTTTCTTT

size: .
D: .
J: TRBJ1-5
V: TRBV6-5
length: 13
CDR3: CASRGSSNQPQHF
DNA: TGTGCCAGCAGAGGGTCCAGCAATCAGCCCCAGCATTTT

size: .
D: TRBD1
J: TRBJ2-7
V: TRBV2
length: 15
CDR3: CASSRQGVGVHEQYF
DNA: TGTGCCAGCAGTCGACAGGGGGTAGGTGTGCACGAGCAGTACTTC

size: .
D: .
J: TRBJ2-2
V: TRBV11-1
length: 16
CDR3: CASSLRSGRNTGELFF
DNA: TGTGCCAGCAGCTTAAGAAGCGGGCGGAACACCGGGGAGCTGTTTTTT

size: .
D: .
J: TRBJ2-1
V: TRBV5-4
length: 16
CDR3: CASRRAVQGTYNEQFF
DNA: TGTGCCAGCAGGCGAGCCGTACAGGGAACCTACAATGAGCAGTTCTTC

size: .
D: .
J: TRBJ1-2
V: TRBV28
length: 19
CDR3: CASSLKLAFKGSSNYGYTF
DNA: TGTGCCAGCAGTTTAAAGTTGGCCTTTAAGGGGTCGTCTAACTATGGCTACACCTTC

size: .
D: .
J: TRBJ1-5
V: TRBV5-1
length: 16
CDR3: CASSLEGGNSNQPQHF
DNA: TGCGCCAGCAGCTTGGAGGGGGGGAATAGCAATCAGCCCCAGCATTTT

size: .
D: TRBD2
J: TRBJ2-3
V: TRBV6-5
length: 15
CDR3: CASRRTGGRTDTQYF
DNA: TGTGCCAGCAGGCGCACGGGGGGGCGCACAGATACGCAGTATTTT

size: .
D: .
J: TRBJ2-1
V: TRBV29-1
length: 16
CDR3: CSVEEGVAARYNEQFF
DNA: TGCAGCGTTGAAGAGGGGGTAGCAGCTCGGTACAATGAGCAGTTCTTC

size: few
D: .
J: TRBJ1-1
V: TRBV7-9
length: 13
CDR3: CASSLSSNTEAFF
DNA: TGTGCCAGCAGCTTATCCTCGAACACTGAAGCTTTCTTT

size: .
D: TRBD2
J: TRBJ2-1
V: TRBV23-1
length: 17
CDR3: CASSQMTSGSSYNEQFF
DNA: TGCGCCAGCAGTCAGATGACTAGCGGGAGCTCCTACAATGAGCAGTTCTTC